This is a list of T cell receptor beta chains from one sample in a study of CXCR3-negative and CXCR3-positive naive CD8 T cells. For each CDR3 protein, TCRdb gives one entry from its re-call of the 5' RACE reads, without DNA. The sample has under 65,000 distinct CDR3 sequences, and its top ten clones hold 20% to 30%. The sample consisted of memory CD8+ T cells from blood. All receptors derive from a human donor in good health. Some clones in this sample may be carry-over from other donors' samples. The CDR3 runs from the conserved cysteine through the conserved F or W.

CDR3aa: CASIDELDEQYF; v_gene: TRBV7-9; len: 12; j_gene: TRBJ2-7
CDR3aa: CASSLANYEQYF; v_gene: TRBV5-6; len: 12; j_gene: TRBJ2-7
CDR3aa: CASSPPISTGELFF; v_gene: TRBV7-6; len: 14; j_gene: TRBJ2-2
CDR3aa: CASSPTSGRQEQFF; v_gene: TRBV11-2; len: 14; j_gene: TRBJ2-1
CDR3aa: CASSPRGNGSPLHF; v_gene: TRBV6-5; len: 14; j_gene: TRBJ1-6
CDR3aa: CATSSGGAHTGELFF; v_gene: TRBV15; len: 15; j_gene: TRBJ2-2
CDR3aa: CASRVGQGDAGELFF; v_gene: TRBV6-2/TRBV6-3; len: 15; j_gene: TRBJ2-2
CDR3aa: CASSLGEGNVAQYF; v_gene: TRBV5-6; len: 14; j_gene: TRBJ2-5
CDR3aa: CASSVGASGSDEQYF; v_gene: TRBV19; len: 15; j_gene: TRBJ2-7
CDR3aa: CASSQGAGVEYEQYF; v_gene: TRBV4-3; len: 15; j_gene: TRBJ2-7
CDR3aa: CASSLRGALVNEQFF; v_gene: TRBV7-3; len: 15; j_gene: TRBJ2-1
CDR3aa: CASSQGSRNEQFF; v_gene: TRBV3-1; len: 13; j_gene: TRBJ2-1
CDR3aa: CASSLGLAGTDTQYF; v_gene: TRBV5-4; len: 15; j_gene: TRBJ2-3